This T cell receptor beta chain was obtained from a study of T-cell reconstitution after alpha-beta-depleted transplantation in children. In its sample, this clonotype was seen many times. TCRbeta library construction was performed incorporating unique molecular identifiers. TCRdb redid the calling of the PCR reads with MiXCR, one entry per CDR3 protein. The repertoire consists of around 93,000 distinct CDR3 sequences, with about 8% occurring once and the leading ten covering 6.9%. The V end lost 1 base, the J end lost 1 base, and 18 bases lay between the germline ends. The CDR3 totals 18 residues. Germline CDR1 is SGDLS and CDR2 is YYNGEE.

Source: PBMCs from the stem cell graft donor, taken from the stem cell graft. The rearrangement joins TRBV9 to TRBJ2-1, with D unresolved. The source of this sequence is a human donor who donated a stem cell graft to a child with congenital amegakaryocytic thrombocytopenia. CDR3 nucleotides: TGTGCCAGCAGCGTACTCCCCCGCGCCGATCAGTCCTACAATGAGCAGTTCTTC. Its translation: CASSVLPRADQSYNEQFF.